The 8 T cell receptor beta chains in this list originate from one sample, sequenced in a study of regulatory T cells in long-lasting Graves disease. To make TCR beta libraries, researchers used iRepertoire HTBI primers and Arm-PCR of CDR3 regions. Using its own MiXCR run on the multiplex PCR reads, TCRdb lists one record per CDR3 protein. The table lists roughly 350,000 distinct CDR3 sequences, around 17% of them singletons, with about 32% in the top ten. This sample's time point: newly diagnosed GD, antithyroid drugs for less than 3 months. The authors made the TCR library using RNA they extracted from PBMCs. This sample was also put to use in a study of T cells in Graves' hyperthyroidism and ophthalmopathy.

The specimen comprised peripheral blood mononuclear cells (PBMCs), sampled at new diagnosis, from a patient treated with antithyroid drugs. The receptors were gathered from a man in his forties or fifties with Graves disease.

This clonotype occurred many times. The CDR3 region is CASSSGTPPMNEQFF. CDR3 in DNA: TGTGCCAGCAGCTCGGGGACTCCTCCTATGAATGAGCAGTTCTTC. The chain is built from TRBV7-2 and TRBJ2-1; D possibly corresponds to TRBD2 (6 bases). Trimming removed 4 bases at V and 7 bases at J, with 17 bases between. Germline V gene data show CDR1 as SGHTA and CDR2 as FQGNSA. CDR3 size: 15 residues.

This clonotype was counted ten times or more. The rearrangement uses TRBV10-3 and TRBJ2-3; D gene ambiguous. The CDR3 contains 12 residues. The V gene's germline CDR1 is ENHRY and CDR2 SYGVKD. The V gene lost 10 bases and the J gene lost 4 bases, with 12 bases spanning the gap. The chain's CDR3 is CATKLGPDTQYF. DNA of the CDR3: TGTGCCACCAAGTTAGGACCAGATACGCAGTATTTT.

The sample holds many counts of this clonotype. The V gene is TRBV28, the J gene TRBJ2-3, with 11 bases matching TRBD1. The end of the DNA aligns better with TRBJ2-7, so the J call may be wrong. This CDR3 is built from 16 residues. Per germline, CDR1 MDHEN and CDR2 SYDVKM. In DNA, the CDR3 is TGTGCCAGCAGTTCAATCGGGACAGGGGGGCCCTACGAGCAGTACTTC. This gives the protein CASSSIGTGGPYEQYF.

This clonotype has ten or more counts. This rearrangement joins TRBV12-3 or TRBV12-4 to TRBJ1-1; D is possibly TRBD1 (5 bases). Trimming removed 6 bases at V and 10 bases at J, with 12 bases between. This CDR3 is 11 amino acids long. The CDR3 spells CASSSGIVAFF. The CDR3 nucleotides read TGTGCCAGCAGCTCAGGGATTGTAGCTTTCTTT.

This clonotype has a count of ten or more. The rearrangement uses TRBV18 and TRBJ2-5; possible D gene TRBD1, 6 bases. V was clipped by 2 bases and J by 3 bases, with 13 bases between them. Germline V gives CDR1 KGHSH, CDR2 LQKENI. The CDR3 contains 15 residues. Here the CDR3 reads CASSPRDTGEETQYF. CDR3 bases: TGTGCCAGCTCACCAAGGGACACCGGGGAAGAGACCCAGTACTTC.

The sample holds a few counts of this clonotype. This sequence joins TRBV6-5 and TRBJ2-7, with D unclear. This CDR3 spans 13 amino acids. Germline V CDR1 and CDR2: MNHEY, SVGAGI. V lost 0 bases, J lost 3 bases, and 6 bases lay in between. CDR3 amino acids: CASSYSIDYEQYF. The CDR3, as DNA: TGTGCCAGCAGTTACTCGATTGACTACGAGCAGTACTTC.

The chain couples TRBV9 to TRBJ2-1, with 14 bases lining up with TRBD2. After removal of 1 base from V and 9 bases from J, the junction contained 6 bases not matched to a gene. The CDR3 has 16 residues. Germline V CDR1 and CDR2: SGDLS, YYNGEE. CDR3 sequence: CASSVTGTSGGGEQFF. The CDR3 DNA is TGTGCCAGCAGCGTAACCGGGACTAGCGGGGGTGGTGAGCAGTTCTTC.

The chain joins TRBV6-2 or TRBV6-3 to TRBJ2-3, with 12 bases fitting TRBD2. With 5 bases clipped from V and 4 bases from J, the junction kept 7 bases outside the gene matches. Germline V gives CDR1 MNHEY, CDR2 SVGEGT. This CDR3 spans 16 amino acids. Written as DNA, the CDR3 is TGTGCCAGCAGTGAAGCTAGCGGGGGGGCGGCAGATACGCAGTATTTT. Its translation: CASSEASGGAADTQYF.